This entry describes one T cell receptor beta chain. Its antigen is still unknown. The sample comes from a study of CD8 T cells in ankylosing spondylitis. TCRdb re-derived calls from the 5' RACE reads in MiXCR, one entry per CDR3 protein. In the table there are over 400,000 distinct CDR3 sequences, 25% to 30% of which are singletons. Looked up from germline, CDR1 is SGHRS and CDR2 is YFSETQ. The CDR3 spans 13 residues. V was shortened by 1 base and J by 5 bases, with 9 bases between the two germline ends. Whole-study findings and limits: Roughly 8 highly homologous variants formed a TCR beta motif that appeared characteristic of ankylosing spondylitis blood.

This chain connects TRBV5-1 to TRBJ1-1; D is unclear. The source is a male donor with ankylosing spondylitis. The sequencing input was blood, either unsorted or a sorted T cell fraction (not recorded which). The CDR3 reads CASSLRGETEAFF. The CDR3 nucleotides read TGCGCCAGCAGCTTGAGAGGCGAGACTGAAGCTTTCTTT.